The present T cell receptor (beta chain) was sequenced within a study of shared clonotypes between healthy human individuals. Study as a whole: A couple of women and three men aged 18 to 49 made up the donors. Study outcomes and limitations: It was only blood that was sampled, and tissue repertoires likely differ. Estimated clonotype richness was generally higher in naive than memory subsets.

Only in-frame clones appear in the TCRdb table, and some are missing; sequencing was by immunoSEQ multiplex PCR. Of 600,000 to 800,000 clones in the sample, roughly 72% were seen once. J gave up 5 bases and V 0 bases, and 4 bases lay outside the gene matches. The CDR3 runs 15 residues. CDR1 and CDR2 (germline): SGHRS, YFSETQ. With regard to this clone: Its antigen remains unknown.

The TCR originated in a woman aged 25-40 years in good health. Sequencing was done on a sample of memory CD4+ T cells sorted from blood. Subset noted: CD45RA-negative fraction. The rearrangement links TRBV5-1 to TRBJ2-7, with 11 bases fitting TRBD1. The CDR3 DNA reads TGCGCCAGCAGCTTGGATAGGACAGGGGGCAACGAGCAGTACTTC. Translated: CASSLDRTGGNEQYF.